The present TCR beta chain was sequenced within a study of radiation and T cells in renal cell carcinoma. Described time point: blood 2 weeks post-SBRT. Indicated treatment: 15 Gy SBRT to primary tumor, nephrectomy 4 weeks later. Generated by immunoSEQ multiplex PCR, the TCRdb table keeps only in-frame clones and is missing some. In the table there are fewer than 150,000 clones, 88% of which are singletons. This TCR was sampled from a woman in her 70s with renal cell carcinoma. The specimen was blood, collected from a patient whose treatment included radiotherapy and nephrectomy.

The CDR3 DNA is TGTGCCAGCAGCTTAGATGGGGGCTTTGCCCTCACTGAAGCTTTCTTT. The encoded protein is CASSLDGGFALTEAFF. This chain uses TRBV11-2 with TRBJ1-1, with D possibly matching TRBD1 (6 bases). From germline, CDR1 is SGHAT and CDR2 FQNNGV. The CDR3 is 16 residues long. The germline V and J ends were trimmed by 0 bases and 4 bases, with 15 bases remaining between them.